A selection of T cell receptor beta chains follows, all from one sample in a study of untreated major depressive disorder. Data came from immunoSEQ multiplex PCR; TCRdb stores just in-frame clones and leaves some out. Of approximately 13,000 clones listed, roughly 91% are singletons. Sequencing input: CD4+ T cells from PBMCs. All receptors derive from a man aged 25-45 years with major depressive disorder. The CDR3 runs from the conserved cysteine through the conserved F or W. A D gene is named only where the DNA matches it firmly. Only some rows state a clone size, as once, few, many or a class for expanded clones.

CDR3nt: TGCGCCAGCAGCCGGACAGGGCGAAATGCCGCGAACACCGGGGAGCTGTTTTTT
CDR3aa: CASSRTGRNAANTGELFF
abundance: NA
d_gene: TRBD1
v_gene: TRBV5-1
j_gene: TRBJ2-2

CDR3nt: TGTGCCAGCAGTTACGAGGGTTTCACTGAAGCTTTCTTT
CDR3aa: CASSYEGFTEAFF
abundance: NA
d_gene: NA
v_gene: TRBV6-5
j_gene: TRBJ1-1

CDR3nt: TGTGCCAGCAGCTTGGGGTTGAACACCGGGGAGCTGTTTTTT
CDR3aa: CASSLGLNTGELFF
abundance: NA
d_gene: NA
v_gene: TRBV5-4
j_gene: TRBJ2-2

CDR3nt: TGTGCCAGCAGGATAGGGACGTCCGGCTACACCTTC
CDR3aa: CASRIGTSGYTF
abundance: once
d_gene: NA
v_gene: TRBV6-1
j_gene: TRBJ1-2

CDR3nt: TGTGCCATCAGCCTGGGACAACGTAGCACAGATACGCAGTATTTT
CDR3aa: CAISLGQRSTDTQYF
abundance: NA
d_gene: NA
v_gene: TRBV10-3
j_gene: TRBJ2-3

CDR3nt: TGCGCCAGCAGTCAGGGAACTCAGGGGACTGAAGCTTTCTTT
CDR3aa: CASSQGTQGTEAFF
abundance: NA
d_gene: NA
v_gene: TRBV5-1
j_gene: TRBJ1-1

CDR3nt: TGCGCCAGCAGCTTGCGTAGTCACGGGGGGGCCGGGAAGACCCAGTACTTC
CDR3aa: CASSLRSHGGAGKTQYF
abundance: NA
d_gene: TRBD2
v_gene: TRBV5-1
j_gene: TRBJ2-5

CDR3nt: TGTGCCAGCTCACCAAACAGCTACTCTGGAAACACCATATATTTT
CDR3aa: CASSPNSYSGNTIYF
abundance: NA
d_gene: NA
v_gene: TRBV18
j_gene: TRBJ1-3

CDR3nt: TGTGCCAGCAGTGTAGGGGGTCGGGCTGGAAACACCATATATTTT
CDR3aa: CASSVGGRAGNTIYF
abundance: NA
d_gene: NA
v_gene: TRBV2
j_gene: TRBJ1-3

CDR3nt: TGTGCCTGGAGCCCCGGGAACGGTCTCCGGCTCCTCCACTTT
CDR3aa: CAWSPGNGLRLLHF
abundance: NA
d_gene: NA
v_gene: TRBV30
j_gene: TRBJ1-6

CDR3nt: TGTGCCAGCAGTTACTCTAGGGGTGGCGGGGAGCTGTTTTTT
CDR3aa: CASSYSRGGGELFF
abundance: once
d_gene: NA
v_gene: TRBV6-5
j_gene: TRBJ2-2

CDR3nt: TGTGCCAGCAGTACTGCGGGGGATACGCAGTATTTT
CDR3aa: CASSTAGDTQYF
abundance: NA
d_gene: NA
v_gene: TRBV27
j_gene: TRBJ2-3

CDR3nt: TGCGCCAGCAGCTTGGAAGCCGGGGGGCGATGGGAGGAGCTGTTTTTT
CDR3aa: CASSLEAGGRWEELFF
abundance: NA
d_gene: NA
v_gene: TRBV5-1
j_gene: TRBJ2-2

CDR3nt: TGTGCCAGCGGTTTGGACAGCTTCAATGAGCAGTTCTTC
CDR3aa: CASGLDSFNEQFF
abundance: NA
d_gene: NA
v_gene: TRBV2
j_gene: TRBJ2-1

CDR3nt: TGTGCCAGCAGCTTGGTTGGACTCCTGAAGACAGATACGCAGTATTTT
CDR3aa: CASSLVGLLKTDTQYF
abundance: NA
d_gene: NA
v_gene: TRBV5-4
j_gene: TRBJ2-3

CDR3nt: TGTGCCAGTTCCTTGTCCGGGGAAACGAACACCGGGGAGCTGTTTTTT
CDR3aa: CASSLSGETNTGELFF
abundance: NA
d_gene: NA
v_gene: TRBV18
j_gene: TRBJ2-2

CDR3nt: TGTGCCAGCAGTGAAAGGGGTCCGGGTAATGAAAAACTGTTTTTT
CDR3aa: CASSERGPGNEKLFF
abundance: NA
d_gene: NA
v_gene: TRBV6-1
j_gene: TRBJ1-4

CDR3nt: TGTGCCAGCAGCCTCACAGGATCCAATTCACCCCTCCACTTT
CDR3aa: CASSLTGSNSPLHF
abundance: once
d_gene: NA
v_gene: TRBV6-5
j_gene: TRBJ1-6

CDR3nt: TGTGCCAGTCGACGGATTCCCTATGGCTACACCTTC
CDR3aa: CASRRIPYGYTF
abundance: NA
d_gene: NA
v_gene: TRBV6-1
j_gene: TRBJ1-2

CDR3nt: TGTGCCAGCAGCTTCCGCAACACCATATATTTT
CDR3aa: CASSFRNTIYF
abundance: NA
d_gene: NA
v_gene: TRBV5-8
j_gene: TRBJ1-3

CDR3nt: TGTGCCAGCAGTTACCCTGGGACCAACGAGCAGTACTTC
CDR3aa: CASSYPGTNEQYF
abundance: NA
d_gene: NA
v_gene: TRBV6-5
j_gene: TRBJ2-7

CDR3nt: TGCGCCAGCAGCTCACTTCTAGGGGATACGCAGTATTTT
CDR3aa: CASSSLLGDTQYF
abundance: NA
d_gene: NA
v_gene: TRBV5-1
j_gene: TRBJ2-3

CDR3nt: TGTGCCAGCAGCAAAGTCGAGATACGACAGGGGGAAGGCTACACCTTC
CDR3aa: CASSKVEIRQGEGYTF
abundance: once
d_gene: NA
v_gene: TRBV21-1
j_gene: TRBJ1-2

CDR3nt: TGCGCCAGCGCTGGGACAGGGAACACCGGGGAGCTGTTTTTT
CDR3aa: CASAGTGNTGELFF
abundance: NA
d_gene: TRBD1
v_gene: TRBV10-1
j_gene: TRBJ2-2

CDR3nt: TGTGCCAGCAGCTTAATGGGGCAGGGGTTGGGCGAGCAGTACTTC
CDR3aa: CASSLMGQGLGEQYF
abundance: NA
d_gene: NA
v_gene: TRBV7-6
j_gene: TRBJ2-7

CDR3nt: TGTGCCAGCAGCTTAGATCTCGGGGATCATGGCTACACCTTC
CDR3aa: CASSLDLGDHGYTF
abundance: NA
d_gene: NA
v_gene: TRBV11-2
j_gene: TRBJ1-2

CDR3nt: TGTGCCAGCTCACCAGGGACTAATGAAAAACTGTTTTTT
CDR3aa: CASSPGTNEKLFF
abundance: NA
d_gene: NA
v_gene: TRBV18
j_gene: TRBJ1-4

CDR3nt: TGTGCCAGCAGCCTGACAGGACAGGGCAATCAGCCCCAGCATTTT
CDR3aa: CASSLTGQGNQPQHF
abundance: NA
d_gene: TRBD1
v_gene: TRBV11-2
j_gene: TRBJ1-5

CDR3nt: TGTGCCAGCAGCTTCGGACGGCTAGCTAACTATGGCTACACCTTC
CDR3aa: CASSFGRLANYGYTF
abundance: NA
d_gene: NA
v_gene: TRBV13
j_gene: TRBJ1-2

CDR3nt: TGTGCCAGCAGTGAAGCGCGGGTCGCGAACACTGAAGCTTTCTTT
CDR3aa: CASSEARVANTEAFF
abundance: NA
d_gene: NA
v_gene: TRBV2
j_gene: TRBJ1-1

CDR3nt: TGCAGCGTTCAACGGGGGGGAGTCCCAGATACGCAGTATTTT
CDR3aa: CSVQRGGVPDTQYF
abundance: NA
d_gene: TRBD2
v_gene: TRBV29-1
j_gene: TRBJ2-3

CDR3nt: TGTGCCAGCAGTTACCCACTAGCGCTTGGCACAGATACGCAGTATTTT
CDR3aa: CASSYPLALGTDTQYF
abundance: NA
d_gene: TRBD2
v_gene: TRBV6-6
j_gene: TRBJ2-3

CDR3nt: TGTGCCAGCAGTTGGGCCCCGGGATCTGGAAACACCATATATTTT
CDR3aa: CASSWAPGSGNTIYF
abundance: NA
d_gene: NA
v_gene: TRBV27
j_gene: TRBJ1-3

CDR3nt: TGTGCCAGCAGCGTTAGCGGGGCCCTGAACACCGGGGAGCTGTTTTTT
CDR3aa: CASSVSGALNTGELFF
abundance: NA
d_gene: TRBD2
v_gene: TRBV7-2
j_gene: TRBJ2-2

CDR3nt: TGTGCCACCAGGCCGGGTTTACAGAACACTGAAGCTTTCTTT
CDR3aa: CATRPGLQNTEAFF
abundance: NA
d_gene: NA
v_gene: TRBV15
j_gene: TRBJ1-1

CDR3nt: TGTGCCAGTAGTATTTTTCCGCACTCACAGTTCTTC
CDR3aa: CASSIFPHSQFF
abundance: NA
d_gene: NA
v_gene: TRBV19
j_gene: TRBJ2-1

CDR3nt: TGTGCCAGCAGGGTAGGGCAGCCCTATAATTCACCCCTCCACTTT
CDR3aa: CASRVGQPYNSPLHF
abundance: NA
d_gene: NA
v_gene: TRBV6-5
j_gene: TRBJ1-6

CDR3nt: TGTGCCAGCAGTTACTCGAGACTAGCGGGGACGAATGAGCAGTTCTTC
CDR3aa: CASSYSRLAGTNEQFF
abundance: NA
d_gene: TRBD2
v_gene: TRBV6-5
j_gene: TRBJ2-1

CDR3nt: TGTGCCAGTAGTTGGGGAAAGGGGGCCGCTGAAGCTTTCTTT
CDR3aa: CASSWGKGAAEAFF
abundance: NA
d_gene: TRBD1
v_gene: TRBV19
j_gene: TRBJ1-1

CDR3nt: TGTGCCAGCAGGGGTTGGGGTTCCTACGAGCAGTACTTC
CDR3aa: CASRGWGSYEQYF
abundance: NA
d_gene: NA
v_gene: TRBV6-5
j_gene: TRBJ2-7

CDR3nt: TGCGCCAGCAGCTCGGTTGTTCCTATGTATGGCAATCAGCCCCAGCATTTT
CDR3aa: CASSSVVPMYGNQPQHF
abundance: NA
d_gene: NA
v_gene: TRBV5-1
j_gene: TRBJ1-5

CDR3nt: TGTGCCAGCAGCTTAGCGGACAGGGGTTCACCCCTCCACTTT
CDR3aa: CASSLADRGSPLHF
abundance: NA
d_gene: TRBD1
v_gene: TRBV7-8
j_gene: TRBJ1-6

CDR3nt: TGTGCCAGCAGTTACTCGAGGGCAGGGCAGCCCCAGCATTTT
CDR3aa: CASSYSRAGQPQHF
abundance: NA
d_gene: NA
v_gene: TRBV6-5
j_gene: TRBJ1-5

CDR3nt: TGTGCCAGCAGTTACCTCGACAGGGTCTACGAGCAGTACTTC
CDR3aa: CASSYLDRVYEQYF
abundance: NA
d_gene: TRBD1
v_gene: TRBV6-5
j_gene: TRBJ2-7

CDR3nt: TGTGCCAGCAGTCCCCCCGGGACAGGGAGGTACGAGCAGTACTTC
CDR3aa: CASSPPGTGRYEQYF
abundance: NA
d_gene: TRBD1
v_gene: TRBV28
j_gene: TRBJ2-7

CDR3nt: TGTGCCAGCAGCCCTGTGGGGCGTTCTAACACCGGGGAGCTGTTTTTT
CDR3aa: CASSPVGRSNTGELFF
abundance: NA
d_gene: NA
v_gene: TRBV7-9
j_gene: TRBJ2-2

CDR3nt: TGCGCCAGCAGCTGGGGAAGCCAAGAGACCCAGTACTTC
CDR3aa: CASSWGSQETQYF
abundance: NA
d_gene: NA
v_gene: TRBV5-1
j_gene: TRBJ2-5

CDR3nt: TGCGCCAGCAGCTTGGCGTCACAGGGTGGAGAGACCCAGTACTTC
CDR3aa: CASSLASQGGETQYF
abundance: NA
d_gene: NA
v_gene: TRBV5-1
j_gene: TRBJ2-5

CDR3nt: TGTGCCAGCAAGGGGACAGGGGGCCATGAAAAACTGTTTTTT
CDR3aa: CASKGTGGHEKLFF
abundance: NA
d_gene: TRBD1
v_gene: TRBV2
j_gene: TRBJ1-4

CDR3nt: TGTGCCATCAGTGAGCCGGGACTAGCCGGGGAGCTGTTTTTT
CDR3aa: CAISEPGLAGELFF
abundance: NA
d_gene: TRBD2
v_gene: TRBV10-3
j_gene: TRBJ2-2

CDR3nt: TGTGCCAGCTCAACGTTCGGAGGCTACGAGCAGTACTTC
CDR3aa: CASSTFGGYEQYF
abundance: NA
d_gene: NA
v_gene: TRBV6-5
j_gene: TRBJ2-7

CDR3nt: TGTGCCAGCAGTTGGGATGAGCGGGGGGGTGGCTCTAGCACAGATACGCAGTATTTT
CDR3aa: CASSWDERGGGSSTDTQYF
abundance: NA
d_gene: TRBD2
v_gene: TRBV2
j_gene: TRBJ2-3